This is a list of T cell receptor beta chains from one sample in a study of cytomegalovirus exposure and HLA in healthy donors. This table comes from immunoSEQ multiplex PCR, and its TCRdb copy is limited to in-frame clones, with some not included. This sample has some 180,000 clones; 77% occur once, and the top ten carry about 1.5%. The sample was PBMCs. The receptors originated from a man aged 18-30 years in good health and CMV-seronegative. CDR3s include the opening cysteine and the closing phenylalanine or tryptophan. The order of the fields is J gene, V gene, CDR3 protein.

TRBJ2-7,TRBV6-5,CASSYYTGSGTYEQYF
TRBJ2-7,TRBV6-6,CASSQGTGEQYF
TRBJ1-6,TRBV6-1,CASSQTRDLKSPLHF
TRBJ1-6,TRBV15,CATSKRREQPLHF
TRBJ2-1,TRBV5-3,CARSLARERDEQFF
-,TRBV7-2,CASAVGTGLPYEQYF
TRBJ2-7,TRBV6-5,CASSDRDRYEQYF
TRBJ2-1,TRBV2,CASYLAGWNEQFF
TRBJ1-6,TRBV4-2,CASSHQAESNSPLHF
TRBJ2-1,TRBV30,CAWTPKGLAGGEQFF
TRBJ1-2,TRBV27,CASSLRGSNYGYTF
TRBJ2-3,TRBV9,CASSRLGLAGALTSTDTQYF
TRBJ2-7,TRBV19,CASSPRGEQYF
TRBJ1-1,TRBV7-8,CASSWPGGRWTEAFF
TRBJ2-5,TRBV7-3,CASSLIGTAQETQYF
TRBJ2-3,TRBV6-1,CASSAYRGTSTDTQYF
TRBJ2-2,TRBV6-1,CASTRGGGAGELFF
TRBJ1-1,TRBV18,CASSSGGTEAFF
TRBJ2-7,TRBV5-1,CASSLRTSGNYEQYF
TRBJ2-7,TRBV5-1,CASSLPVQDEQYF
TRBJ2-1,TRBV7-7,CASSPTGTPWGDEQFF
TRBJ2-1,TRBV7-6,CASSLVVAGLLNEQFF
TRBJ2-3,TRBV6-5,CASRSAGRFADTQYF
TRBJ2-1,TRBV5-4,CASSLGLAARSYNEQFF
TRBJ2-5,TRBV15,CATSREAKRQGAFGETQYF
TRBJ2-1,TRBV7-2,CASSLAVRGGNEQFF
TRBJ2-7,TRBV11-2,CASSLGPTSGGAYEQYF
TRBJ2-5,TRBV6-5,CASSYSGRETQYF
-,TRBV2,CASSERDRDHEQYF
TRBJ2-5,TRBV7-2,CASSFGLAGGETQYF